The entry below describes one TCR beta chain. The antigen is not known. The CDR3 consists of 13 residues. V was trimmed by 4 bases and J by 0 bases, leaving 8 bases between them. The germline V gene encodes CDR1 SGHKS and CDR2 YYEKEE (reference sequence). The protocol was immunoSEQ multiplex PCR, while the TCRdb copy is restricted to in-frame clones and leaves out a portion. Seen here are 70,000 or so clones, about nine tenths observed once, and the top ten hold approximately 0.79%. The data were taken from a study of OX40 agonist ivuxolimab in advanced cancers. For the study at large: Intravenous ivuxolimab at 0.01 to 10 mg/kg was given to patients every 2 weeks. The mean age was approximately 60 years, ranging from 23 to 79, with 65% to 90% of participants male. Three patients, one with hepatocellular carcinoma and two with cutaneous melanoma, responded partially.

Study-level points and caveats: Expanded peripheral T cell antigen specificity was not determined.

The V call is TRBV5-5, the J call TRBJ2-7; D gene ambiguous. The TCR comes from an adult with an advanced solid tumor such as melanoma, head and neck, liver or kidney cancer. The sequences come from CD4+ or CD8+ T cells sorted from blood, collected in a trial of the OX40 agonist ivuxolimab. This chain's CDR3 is CASSARSSYEQYF. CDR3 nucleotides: TGTGCCAGCAGCGCACGGAGCTCCTACGAGCAGTACTTC.